The text below deals with one TCR beta chain. Its antigen is undetermined. The data originate from a study of T cell responses to AZD1222 COVID-19 vaccine. This CDR3 contains 12 residues. The germline V gene has CDR1 MDHEN and CDR2 SYDVKM. The V end was cut by 6 bases, the J end by 3 bases, with 6 bases between. Study conclusions and caveats: Spike as a whole was targeted by vaccine-associated CD4 TCRs, dominant at 160-218 and 743-854.

TCRdb keeps only in-frame clones here, not all; method: immunoSEQ multiplex PCR. The sample records about 120,000 clones, 70% to 90% being singletons. The input for sequencing was peripheral blood, taken on day 0 of AZD1222 vaccination. The TCR sequence derives from an adult in good health. The chain recombines TRBV28 with TRBJ1-5; D is ambiguous. The CDR3 region has the DNA TGTGCCAGCAGAGGTAACAATCAGCCCCAGCATTTT. This sequence encodes CASRGNNQPQHF. Supplemented by reference TRBV28 and TRBJ1-5, the full variable domain reads DVKVTQSSRYLVKRTGEKVFLECVQDMDHENMFWYRQDPGLGLRLIYFSYDVKMKEKGDIPEGYSVSREKKERFSLILESASTNQTSMYLCASRGNNQPQHFGDGTRLSIL.